Listed here are 2 T cell receptor beta chains from one sample, sequenced in a study of OX40 agonist ivuxolimab in advanced cancers. The method was immunoSEQ multiplex PCR; TCRdb's version includes in-frame clones alone and lacks a portion of them. The sample yields 15,000 to 20,000 clones, over 70% seen once. The sequenced sample was CD4+ or CD8+ T cells sorted from blood, obtained in a trial of the OX40 agonist ivuxolimab. These receptors were taken from an adult with an advanced solid tumor such as melanoma, head and neck, liver or kidney cancer.

This chain connects TRBV5-1 to TRBJ2-2; the D is unclear. Germline V lookup: CDR1 SGHRS, CDR2 YFSETQ. With 1 base removed from V and 5 bases from J, the gap between germline ends came to 12 bases. The CDR3 extends over 15 amino acids. The CDR3 reads CASSLTVTDTGELFF. The DNA of the CDR3 is TGCGCCAGCAGCTTGACCGTCACTGATACCGGGGAGCTGTTTTTT.

The chain employs TRBV4-3 and TRBJ2-7, with D perhaps matching TRBD1 (6 bases). Looked up from germline, CDR1 is LGHNA and CDR2 is YSLEER. Trimming shortened V by 1 base and J by 2 bases, and 12 bases separated the two germline ends. The CDR3 is 15 residues long. CDR3 sequence: CASSQGAQGTYEQYF. The CDR3 DNA sequence: TGCGCCAGCAGCCAAGGGGCACAGGGTACCTACGAGCAGTACTTC.